Sequencing of this T cell receptor beta chain was carried out in a study of CXCR3-negative and CXCR3-positive naive CD8 T cells. CD8+ T cell subsets were each sorted in triplicate, more than 250,000 cells apiece. CD45RO-CCR7+CD27+CD95- defined naive CD8+ T cells. UMI-labeled TRB cDNA libraries were prepared by 5' RACE. One entry per CDR3 protein, without DNA, is what TCRdb gives after re-calling the 5' RACE reads. The sample has more than 100,000 distinct CDR3 sequences. About this clonotype: Its cognate antigen is unknown.

This CDR3 spans 16 amino acids. Germline CDR1 and CDR2: KGHSH and LQKENI. Study-level findings and limits: Naive cells, whether CXCR3-negative or CXCR3-positive, had similar TRBV-TRBJ usage, while memory cells differed. A higher hydrophobicity marked the TRB CDR3s of CXCR3-positive naive cells versus CXCR3-negative naive cells.

The sequenced sample was naive CXCR3+ CD8+ T cells from blood. The sample's subset: CD45RO-CCR7+CD27+CD95- naive CD8+ T cells expressing CXCR3 (TNR3+). The chain is built from TRBV18 and TRBJ2-3; the D call of TRBD1 rests on TCRdb alone, since no DNA is present to check it. This TCR came from a human donor in good health. Some clones in this sample may be carry-over from other donors' samples. This CDR3 reads CASSPTGAPSTDTQYF.